The T cell receptor beta chain described here comes from a study of blood T cell repertoires in COVID-19. Recruitment covered about 25 US areas and drew participants whose ages spanned roughly 18 to 100 years. Grouping used clinical history reported by participants in a survey and questionnaire. Donors in Cohort 3 counted as recovered after two negative PCRs, clearance, or symptom resolution. Original processing notes: Reference gene primers were amplified, and this amplification served to estimate nucleated cell counts. Using immunoSEQ multiplex PCR, the repertoire was profiled, and TCRdb retains in-frame clones only, with some absent. For V, J and clone size, that table is used; D and trimming come from the DNA. Of 150,000 to 200,000 clones listed, 78% are singletons. Germline CDR1 and CDR2: LNHDA and SQIVND (reference sequence). Losses at the gene ends were 4 bases for V and 3 bases for J; bases not matched to a gene: 5. The CDR3 extends over 14 amino acids.

Specimen: PBMCs or T cells enriched from blood (not recorded which). The rearrangement links TRBV19 to TRBJ1-1, with 7 nucleotides matching TRBD1. This TCR was sampled from a woman aged 50 to 65 who had recovered from COVID-19. The CDR3 here is CASSKPTGDTEAFF. CDR3 DNA: TGTGCCAGTAGTAAACCAACAGGGGACACTGAAGCTTTCTTT.